This T cell receptor (beta chain) was retrieved from a study of T cell responses to AZD1222 COVID-19 vaccine. Germline CDR1 is MDHEN and CDR2 is SYDVKM. The V segment lost 8 bases and the J segment 4 bases; nucleotides outside the gene matches: 5. The length of the CDR3 is 13 residues. Sequencing used immunoSEQ multiplex PCR; TCRdb keeps in-frame clones, though not all of them. The sample lists 150,000 to 160,000 clones, under 95% occurring once. V usage is TRBV28 and J usage is TRBJ1-5; 7 nucleotides agree with TRBD1. The receptor comes from an adult in good health. The sample in question was peripheral blood, obtained on day 0 of AZD1222 vaccination. The CDR3 sequence: CASQGVRNQPQHF. CDR3 DNA sequence: TGTGCCAGCCAGGGGGTTAGGAATCAGCCCCAGCATTTT.